This TCR beta chain was obtained from a study of blood T cell repertoires in COVID-19. As for the study in general: Material from acute and convalescent COVID-19 was sourced from the United States, Italy and Spain. T cells, B-cell-depleted T cells, or PBMCs provided the cDNA or gDNA that served as material.

Per the study methods: Amplified reference gene primers provided the basis for estimating nucleated cell counts. Some clones are missing from TCRdb's copy, which holds only in-frame ones; the method was immunoSEQ multiplex PCR. V and J calls and clone size follow that table, whereas D and trimming were derived from the DNA. The table lists approximately 90,000 clones, around 84% of them singletons. V was trimmed by 0 bases and J by 8 bases, leaving 11 bases between them. From germline, CDR1 is SGHRS and CDR2 YFSETQ. This CDR3 comprises 14 residues. This chain uses TRBV5-1 with TRBJ1-4; a possible D gene is TRBD1 (5 bases). The specimen was peripheral blood. This clonotype was sampled from a man aged 55 to 70 with acute or convalescent COVID-19. The CDR3 region is CASSLGAGGEKLFF. CDR3 bases: TGCGCCAGCAGCTTGGGAGCCGGGGGGGAAAAACTGTTTTTT.